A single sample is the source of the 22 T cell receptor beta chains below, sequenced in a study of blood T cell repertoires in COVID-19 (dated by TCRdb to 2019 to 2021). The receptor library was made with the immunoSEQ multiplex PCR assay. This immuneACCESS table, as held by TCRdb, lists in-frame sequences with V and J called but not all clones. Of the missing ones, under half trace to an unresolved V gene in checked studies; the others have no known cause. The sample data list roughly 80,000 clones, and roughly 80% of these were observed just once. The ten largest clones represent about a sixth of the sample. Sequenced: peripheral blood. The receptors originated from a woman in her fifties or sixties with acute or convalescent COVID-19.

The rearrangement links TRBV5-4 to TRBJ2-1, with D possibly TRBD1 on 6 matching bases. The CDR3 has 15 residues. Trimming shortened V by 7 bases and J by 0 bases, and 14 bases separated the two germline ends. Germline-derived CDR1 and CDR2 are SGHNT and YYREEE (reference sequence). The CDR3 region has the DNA TGTGCCAGCTTCAAACAGGGAAGCTCCTACAATGAGCAGTTCTTC. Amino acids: CASFKQGSSYNEQFF.

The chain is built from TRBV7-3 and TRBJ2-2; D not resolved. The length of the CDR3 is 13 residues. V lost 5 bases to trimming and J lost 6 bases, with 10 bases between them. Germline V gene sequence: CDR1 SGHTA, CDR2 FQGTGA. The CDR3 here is CASSPQEAGELFF. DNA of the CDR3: TGTGCCAGCAGCCCCCAAGAGGCCGGGGAGCTGTTTTTT.

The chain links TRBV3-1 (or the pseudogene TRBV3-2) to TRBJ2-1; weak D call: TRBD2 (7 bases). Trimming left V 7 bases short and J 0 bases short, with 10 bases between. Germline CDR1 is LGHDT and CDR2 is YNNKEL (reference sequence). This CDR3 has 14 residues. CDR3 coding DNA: TGTGCCAGCAAGGGGGGGAGCTCCTACAATGAGCAGTTCTTC. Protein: CASKGGSSYNEQFF.

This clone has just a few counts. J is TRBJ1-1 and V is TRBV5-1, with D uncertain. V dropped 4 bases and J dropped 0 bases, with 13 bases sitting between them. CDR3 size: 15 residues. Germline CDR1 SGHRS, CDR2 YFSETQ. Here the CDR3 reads CASSLHDTLNTEAFF. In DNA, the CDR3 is TGCGCCAGCAGCCTCCATGACACCTTGAACACTGAAGCTTTCTTT.

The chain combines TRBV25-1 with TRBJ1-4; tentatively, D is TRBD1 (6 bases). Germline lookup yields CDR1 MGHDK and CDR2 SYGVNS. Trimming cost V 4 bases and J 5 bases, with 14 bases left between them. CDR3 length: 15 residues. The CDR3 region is CASSGNRVNNEKLFF. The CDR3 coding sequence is TGTGCCAGCAGTGGAAACAGGGTGAACAATGAAAAACTGTTTTTT.

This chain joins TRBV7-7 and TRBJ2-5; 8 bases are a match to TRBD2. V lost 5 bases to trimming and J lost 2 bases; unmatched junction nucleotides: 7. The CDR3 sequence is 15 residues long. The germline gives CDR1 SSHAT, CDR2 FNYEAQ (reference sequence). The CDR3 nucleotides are TGTGCCAGCAGCATTGACGGGGGGGTACAAGAGACCCAGTACTTC. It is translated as CASSIDGGVQETQYF.

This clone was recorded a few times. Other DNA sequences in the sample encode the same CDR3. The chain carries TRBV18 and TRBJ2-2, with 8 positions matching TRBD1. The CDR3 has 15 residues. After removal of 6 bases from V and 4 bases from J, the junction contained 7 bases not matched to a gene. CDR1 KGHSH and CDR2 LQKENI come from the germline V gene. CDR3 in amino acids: CASSPDRVGTGELFF. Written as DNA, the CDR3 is TGTGCCAGCTCGCCGGACAGGGTCGGCACCGGGGAGCTGTTTTTT.

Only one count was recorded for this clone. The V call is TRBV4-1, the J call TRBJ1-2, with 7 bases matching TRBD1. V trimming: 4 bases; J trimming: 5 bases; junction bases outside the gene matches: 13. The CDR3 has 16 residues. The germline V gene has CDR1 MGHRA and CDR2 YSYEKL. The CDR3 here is CASSRSAGTALYGYTF. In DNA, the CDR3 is TGCGCCAGCAGCCGCTCGGCCGGGACAGCTTTATATGGCTACACCTTC.

DNA of the CDR3: TGTGCCAGCAGACGGGACAGGGGGGTTTCACCCCTCCACTTT. Translating it yields CASRRDRGVSPLHF. The rearrangement joins TRBV6-5 to TRBJ1-6, with 11 bases identical to TRBD1. Germline values: CDR1 MNHEY, CDR2 SVGAGI. The CDR3 has 14 residues. The J segment lost 9 bases and the V segment lost 6 bases, leaving 4 bases of the junction unmatched.

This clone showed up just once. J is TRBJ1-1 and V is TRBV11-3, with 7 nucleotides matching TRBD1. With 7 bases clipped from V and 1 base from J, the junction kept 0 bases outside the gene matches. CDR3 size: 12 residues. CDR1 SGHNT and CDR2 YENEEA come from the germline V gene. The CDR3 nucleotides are TGTGCCAGCAAGGGGGCGAACACTGAAGCTTTCTTT. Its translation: CASKGANTEAFF.

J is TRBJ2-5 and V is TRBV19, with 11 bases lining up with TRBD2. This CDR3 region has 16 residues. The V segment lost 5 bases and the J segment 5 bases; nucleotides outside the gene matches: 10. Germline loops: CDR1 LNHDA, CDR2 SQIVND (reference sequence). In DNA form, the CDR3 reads TGTGCCAGTAGTCCATCCTCACTAGCGGGGGTTGAGACCCAGTACTTC. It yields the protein CASSPSSLAGVETQYF.

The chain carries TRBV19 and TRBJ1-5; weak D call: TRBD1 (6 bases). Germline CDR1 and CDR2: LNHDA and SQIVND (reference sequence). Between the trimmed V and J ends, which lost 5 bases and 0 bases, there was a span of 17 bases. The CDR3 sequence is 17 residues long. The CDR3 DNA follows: TGTGCCAGTAGTTCCCTGGACAGAACCCATAGCAATCAGCCCCAGCATTTT. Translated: CASSSLDRTHSNQPQHF. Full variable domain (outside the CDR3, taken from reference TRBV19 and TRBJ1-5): DGGITQSPKYLFRKEGQNVTLSCEQNLNHDAMYWYRQDPGQGLRLIYYSQIVNDFQKGDIAEGYSVSREKKESFPLTVTSAQKNPTAFYLCASSSLDRTHSNQPQHFGDGTRLSIL.

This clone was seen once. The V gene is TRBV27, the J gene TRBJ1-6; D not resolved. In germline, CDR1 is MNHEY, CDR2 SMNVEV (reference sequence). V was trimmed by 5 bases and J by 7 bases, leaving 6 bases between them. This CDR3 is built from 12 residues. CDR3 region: CASSPVNSPLHF. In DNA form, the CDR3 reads TGTGCCAGCAGTCCCGTGAATTCACCCCTCCACTTT.

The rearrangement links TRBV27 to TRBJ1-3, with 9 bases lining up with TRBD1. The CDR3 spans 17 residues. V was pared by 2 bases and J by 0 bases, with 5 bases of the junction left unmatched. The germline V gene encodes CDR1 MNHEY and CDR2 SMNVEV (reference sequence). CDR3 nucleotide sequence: TGTGCCAGCAGTTTAGGTCGGACAGGGGCCTCTGGAAACACCATATATTTT. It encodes CASSLGRTGASGNTIYF.

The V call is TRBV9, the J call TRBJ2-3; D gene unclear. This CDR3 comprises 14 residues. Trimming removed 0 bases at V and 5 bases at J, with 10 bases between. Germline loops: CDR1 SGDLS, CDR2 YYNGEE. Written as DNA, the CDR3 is TGTGCCAGCAGCGTAGAGTCCGCGAGAGATACGCAGTATTTT. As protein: CASSVESARDTQYF.

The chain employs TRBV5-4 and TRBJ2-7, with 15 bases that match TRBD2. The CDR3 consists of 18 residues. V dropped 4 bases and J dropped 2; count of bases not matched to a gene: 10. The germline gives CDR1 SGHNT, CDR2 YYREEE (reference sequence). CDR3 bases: TGTGCCAGCAGCATCGGACTAGCGGGGGGGCCTTTTACCTACGAGCAGTACTTC. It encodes CASSIGLAGGPFTYEQYF.

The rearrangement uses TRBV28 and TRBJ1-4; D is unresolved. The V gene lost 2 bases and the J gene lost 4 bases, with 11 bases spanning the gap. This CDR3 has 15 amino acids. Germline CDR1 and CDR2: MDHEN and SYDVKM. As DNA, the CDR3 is TGTGCCAGCAGTTTAAAGGAGACTTATAATGAAAAACTGTTTTTT. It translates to CASSLKETYNEKLFF.

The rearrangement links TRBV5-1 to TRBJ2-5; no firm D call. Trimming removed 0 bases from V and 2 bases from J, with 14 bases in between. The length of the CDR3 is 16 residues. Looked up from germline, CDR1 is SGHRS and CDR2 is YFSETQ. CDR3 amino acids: CASSLEFYDSQETQYF. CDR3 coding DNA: TGCGCCAGCAGCTTGGAATTTTATGACTCACAAGAGACCCAGTACTTC.

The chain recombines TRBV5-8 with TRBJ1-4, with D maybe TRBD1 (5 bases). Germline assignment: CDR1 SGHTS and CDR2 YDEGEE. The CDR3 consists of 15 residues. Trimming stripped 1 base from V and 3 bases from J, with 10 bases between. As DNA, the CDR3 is TGTGCCAGCAGCTTGTTGGGGGGACCTAATGAAAAACTGTTTTTT. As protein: CASSLLGGPNEKLFF.

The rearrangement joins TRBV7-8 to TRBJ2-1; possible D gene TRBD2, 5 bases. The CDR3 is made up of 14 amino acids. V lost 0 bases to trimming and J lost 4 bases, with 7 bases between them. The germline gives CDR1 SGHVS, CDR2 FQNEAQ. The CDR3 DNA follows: TGTGCCAGCAGCTTAGCGGGGAGATACAATGAGCAGTTCTTC. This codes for CASSLAGRYNEQFF.

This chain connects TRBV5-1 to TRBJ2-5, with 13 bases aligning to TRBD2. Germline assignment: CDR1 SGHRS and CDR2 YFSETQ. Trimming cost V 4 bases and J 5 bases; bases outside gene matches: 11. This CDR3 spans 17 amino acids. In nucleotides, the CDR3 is TGCGCCAGCAGCGGGCGGACTAGCGGGGGTGTTTTGGAGACCCAGTACTTC. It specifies CASSGRTSGGVLETQYF.

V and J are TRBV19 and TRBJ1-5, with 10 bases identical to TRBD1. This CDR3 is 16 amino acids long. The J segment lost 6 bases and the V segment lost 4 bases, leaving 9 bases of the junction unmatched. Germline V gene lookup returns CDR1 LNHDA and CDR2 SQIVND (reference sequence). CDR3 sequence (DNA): TGTGCCAGTAGTACACAGACAGGGGGCGGGAGTCAGCCCCAGCATTTT. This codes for CASSTQTGGGSQPQHF.